This T cell receptor beta chain was retrieved from a study of blood T cell repertoires in COVID-19. Sequencing used immunoSEQ multiplex PCR; TCRdb keeps in-frame clones, though not all of them. The data show about 370,000 clones, roughly 89% seen once. The clonotype comes from a man aged 18 to 30 with active or convalescent COVID-19. Input material: peripheral blood.

CDR3 in DNA: TGTGCCAGCAGCCAAGTAGGAAGGGGGCGCGGGTCTGAAGCTTTCTTT. This encodes CASSQVGRGRGSEAFF. The chain links TRBV14 to TRBJ1-1; 7 bases are shared with TRBD1. The germline V gene encodes CDR1 SGHDN and CDR2 FVKESK. V shed 1 base and J 6 bases; nucleotides not matched to a gene: 11. This CDR3 contains 16 residues.